The rows below give T cell receptor beta chains drawn from one sample of a study of beta chain features in type 1 diabetes. The data were produced by immunoSEQ multiplex PCR, yet TCRdb's version contains in-frame clones alone and is incomplete. The data contain about 410,000 clones, roughly 14% of them singletons. Specimen: naive CD4+ T cells from blood. The receptors stem from a man under 40 in good health. The CDR3 runs from the conserved cysteine through the conserved F or W. D genes are given only for firm matches. Expanded clones get a size class; other rows say once, few or many, or leave the size out.

j_call: TRBJ2-5; d_call: NA; clone_size: NA; v_call: TRBV5-1; cdr3_aa: CASSLEGVNQYF; cdr3_nt: TGCGCCAGCAGCCTGGAGGGGGTTAACCAGTACTTC
j_call: TRBJ1-1; d_call: NA; clone_size: few; v_call: TRBV4-3; cdr3_aa: CASSRIREVNTEAFF; cdr3_nt: TGCGCCAGCAGCCGCATCAGGGAGGTCAACACTGAAGCTTTCTTT
j_call: TRBJ1-1; d_call: NA; clone_size: few; v_call: TRBV30; cdr3_aa: CAWSVGWTTTEAFF; cdr3_nt: TGTGCCTGGAGTGTCGGTTGGACGACCACTGAAGCTTTCTTT
j_call: TRBJ1-4; d_call: NA; clone_size: NA; v_call: TRBV11-2; cdr3_aa: CASSHYTGKGNYLFF; cdr3_nt: TGTGCCAGCAGCCATTATACAGGGAAGGGGAATTATCTGTTTTTT
j_call: TRBJ2-1; d_call: NA; clone_size: NA; v_call: TRBV11-2; cdr3_aa: CASSLNSNEQFF; cdr3_nt: TGTGCCAGCAGCCTTAACTCCAATGAGCAGTTCTTC
j_call: TRBJ2-3; d_call: NA; clone_size: few; v_call: TRBV23-1; cdr3_aa: CASSPPTSTDTQYF; cdr3_nt: TGCGCCAGCAGTCCCCCTACTAGCACAGATACGCAGTATTTT
j_call: TRBJ2-3; d_call: NA; clone_size: NA; v_call: TRBV14; cdr3_aa: CASSQAAGGIADTQYF; cdr3_nt: TGTGCCAGCAGCCAAGCCGCAGGGGGGATAGCAGATACGCAGTATTTT
j_call: TRBJ2-1; d_call: NA; clone_size: NA; v_call: TRBV9; cdr3_aa: CASSRAGSSYNEQFF; cdr3_nt: TGTGCCAGCAGTCGGGCGGGCAGCTCCTACAATGAGCAGTTCTTC
j_call: TRBJ1-1; d_call: NA; clone_size: few; v_call: TRBV18; cdr3_aa: CASSPGQSSTEAFF; cdr3_nt: TGTGCCAGCTCACCTGGACAGTCTTCCACTGAAGCTTTCTTT
j_call: TRBJ2-5; d_call: NA; clone_size: many; v_call: TRBV29-1; cdr3_aa: CSVDLGGETQYF; cdr3_nt: TGCAGCGTGGACCTCGGCGGGGAGACCCAGTACTTC
j_call: TRBJ1-2; d_call: NA; clone_size: NA; v_call: TRBV9; cdr3_aa: CASSGDSSQVYGYTF; cdr3_nt: TGTGCCAGCAGCGGCGACAGTTCTCAAGTCTATGGCTACACCTTC
j_call: TRBJ2-7; d_call: NA; clone_size: few; v_call: TRBV5-4; cdr3_aa: CASSLVQRSEQYF; cdr3_nt: TGTGCCAGCAGCTTGGTACAGCGTTCTGAGCAGTACTTC
j_call: TRBJ2-1; d_call: TRBD2; clone_size: few; v_call: TRBV15; cdr3_aa: CATSVFVSGGKQFF; cdr3_nt: TGTGCCACCAGCGTCTTTGTTAGCGGGGGGAAGCAGTTCTTC
j_call: TRBJ2-5; d_call: NA; clone_size: NA; v_call: TRBV25-1; cdr3_aa: CASSVGISKETQYF; cdr3_nt: TGTGCCAGCAGTGTGGGTATTTCCAAAGAGACCCAGTACTTC
j_call: TRBJ2-1; d_call: NA; clone_size: few; v_call: TRBV7-9; cdr3_aa: CASSLTPEANEQFF; cdr3_nt: TGTGCCAGCAGCTTAACACCGGAGGCCAATGAGCAGTTCTTC
j_call: TRBJ1-2; d_call: NA; clone_size: NA; v_call: TRBV7-2; cdr3_aa: CASSPHATNGYTF; cdr3_nt: TGTGCCAGCAGCCCACACGCAACGAATGGCTACACCTTC
j_call: TRBJ1-1; d_call: TRBD1; clone_size: NA; v_call: TRBV13; cdr3_aa: CASSRDRVNTEAFF; cdr3_nt: TGTGCCAGCAGTCGCGACAGGGTCAACACTGAAGCTTTCTTT
j_call: TRBJ1-2; d_call: NA; clone_size: few; v_call: TRBV30; cdr3_aa: CASKEQGRLGYGYTF; cdr3_nt: TGTGCCTCTAAAGAACAGGGCCGGCTGGGCTATGGCTACACCTTC
j_call: TRBJ2-1; d_call: TRBD2; clone_size: NA; v_call: TRBV5-1; cdr3_aa: CASSSPGLAGSNEQFF; cdr3_nt: TGCGCCAGCAGCTCCCCCGGACTAGCGGGGAGCAATGAGCAGTTCTTC
j_call: TRBJ2-3; d_call: NA; clone_size: NA; v_call: TRBV7-2; cdr3_aa: CASSLAFRDTQYF; cdr3_nt: TGTGCCAGCAGCTTAGCGTTTAGAGATACGCAGTATTTT
j_call: TRBJ2-3; d_call: NA; clone_size: NA; v_call: TRBV6-5; cdr3_aa: CATGRHTQYF; cdr3_nt: TGTGCCACGGGTCGTCATACGCAGTATTTT
j_call: TRBJ2-1; d_call: TRBD2; clone_size: NA; v_call: TRBV14; cdr3_aa: CASSQASGTSGPYNEQFF; cdr3_nt: TGTGCCAGCAGCCAAGCCTCCGGGACTAGCGGGCCATACAATGAGCAGTTCTTC
j_call: TRBJ2-5; d_call: TRBD1; clone_size: NA; v_call: TRBV6-1; cdr3_aa: CASSGQGKETQYF; cdr3_nt: TGTGCCAGCAGCGGACAGGGGAAGGAGACCCAGTACTTC
j_call: TRBJ2-7; d_call: NA; clone_size: few; v_call: TRBV7-2; cdr3_aa: CASSLGGVGGHYEQYF; cdr3_nt: TGTGCCAGCAGCTTAGGTGGCGTTGGGGGGCACTACGAGCAGTACTTC
j_call: TRBJ2-3; d_call: NA; clone_size: NA; v_call: TRBV5-1; cdr3_aa: CASTLGRSTDTQYF; cdr3_nt: TGCGCCAGCACCCTCGGACGGAGCACAGATACGCAGTATTTT
j_call: TRBJ1-2; d_call: TRBD1; clone_size: NA; v_call: TRBV9; cdr3_aa: CASSPDRLGGYTF; cdr3_nt: TGTGCCAGCAGCCCGGACAGGTTAGGTGGCTACACCTTC
j_call: TRBJ2-7; d_call: NA; clone_size: NA; v_call: TRBV7-2; cdr3_aa: CASSLEGISSYEQYF; cdr3_nt: TGTGCCAGCAGCTTAGAAGGGATTAGCTCCTACGAGCAGTACTTC
j_call: TRBJ2-3; d_call: NA; clone_size: NA; v_call: TRBV7-9; cdr3_aa: CASSLVEEGTDTQYF; cdr3_nt: TGTGCCAGCAGCTTAGTTGAGGAGGGCACAGATACGCAGTATTTT
j_call: TRBJ1-5; d_call: TRBD1; clone_size: NA; v_call: TRBV7-2; cdr3_aa: CASSRTGDSNQPQHF; cdr3_nt: TGTGCCAGCAGCCGGACAGGGGACAGCAATCAGCCCCAGCATTTT
j_call: TRBJ1-2; d_call: NA; clone_size: NA; v_call: TRBV18; cdr3_aa: CASSPNYGYTF; cdr3_nt: TGTGCCAGCTCACCCAACTATGGCTACACCTTC
j_call: TRBJ2-1; d_call: NA; clone_size: NA; v_call: TRBV2; cdr3_aa: CASIKLDNEQFF; cdr3_nt: TGTGCCAGCATAAAGCTCGACAATGAGCAGTTCTTC
j_call: TRBJ2-1; d_call: TRBD2; clone_size: few; v_call: TRBV30; cdr3_aa: CAWSQGLDVVQFF; cdr3_nt: TGTGCCTGGAGCCAGGGACTAGACGTCGTGCAGTTCTTC
j_call: TRBJ2-7; d_call: NA; clone_size: few; v_call: TRBV23-1; cdr3_aa: CASSQTQDRVGGYEQYF; cdr3_nt: TGCGCCAGCAGTCAAACCCAAGACAGGGTCGGGGGCTACGAGCAGTACTTC
j_call: TRBJ2-7; d_call: NA; clone_size: NA; v_call: TRBV11-2; cdr3_aa: CASSLVGGVSYEQYF; cdr3_nt: TGTGCCAGCAGCTTAGTCGGCGGAGTTTCCTACGAGCAGTACTTC
j_call: TRBJ1-5; d_call: NA; clone_size: few; v_call: TRBV7-2; cdr3_aa: CASSLGTRGNQPQHF; cdr3_nt: TGTGCCAGCAGCTTAGGGACCCGGGGGAATCAGCCCCAGCATTTT
j_call: TRBJ1-1; d_call: NA; clone_size: NA; v_call: TRBV7-2; cdr3_aa: CASSPPLRVLMNTEAFF; cdr3_nt: TGTGCCAGCAGCCCCCCTCTGAGGGTGCTTATGAACACTGAAGCTTTCTTT
j_call: TRBJ2-3; d_call: NA; clone_size: few; v_call: TRBV4-3; cdr3_aa: CASSQGTYPDTQYF; cdr3_nt: TGCGCCAGCAGCCAAGGGACGTACCCAGATACGCAGTATTTT
j_call: TRBJ1-1; d_call: NA; clone_size: once; v_call: TRBV12-5; cdr3_aa: CASGPGEWGTEAFF; cdr3_nt: TGTGCTAGTGGCCCGGGGGAATGGGGCACTGAAGCTTTCTTT
j_call: TRBJ1-4; d_call: NA; clone_size: NA; v_call: TRBV7-8; cdr3_aa: CASRNRAATNEKLFF; cdr3_nt: TGTGCCAGCAGGAACCGGGCTGCAACTAATGAAAAACTGTTTTTT
j_call: TRBJ2-5; d_call: TRBD1; clone_size: NA; v_call: TRBV9; cdr3_aa: CASSMKPGQGIGAQYF; cdr3_nt: TGTGCCAGCAGCATGAAACCGGGACAGGGAATCGGGGCCCAGTACTTC
j_call: TRBJ2-3; d_call: TRBD2; clone_size: NA; v_call: TRBV5-6; cdr3_aa: CASSLDGSGRAQYF; cdr3_nt: TGTGCCAGCAGCTTGGATGGTAGCGGGAGAGCGCAGTATTTT
j_call: TRBJ2-5; d_call: TRBD2; clone_size: few; v_call: TRBV23-1; cdr3_aa: CASSRSLAGVETQYF; cdr3_nt: TGCGCCAGCAGTCGTTCACTAGCGGGAGTAGAGACCCAGTACTTC
j_call: TRBJ1-5; d_call: NA; clone_size: few; v_call: TRBV27; cdr3_aa: CASSLVASNQPQHF; cdr3_nt: TGTGCCAGCAGTTTAGTGGCTAGCAATCAGCCCCAGCATTTT
j_call: TRBJ1-5; d_call: TRBD1; clone_size: few; v_call: TRBV27; cdr3_aa: CASSVQGSGQPQHF; cdr3_nt: TGTGCCAGCAGTGTACAGGGGTCCGGTCAGCCCCAGCATTTT
j_call: TRBJ2-6; d_call: NA; clone_size: NA; v_call: TRBV4-3; cdr3_aa: CASSQAGWLGANVLTF; cdr3_nt: TGCGCCAGCAGCCAAGCAGGGTGGCTTGGGGCCAACGTCCTGACTTTC
j_call: TRBJ2-1; d_call: TRBD2; clone_size: few; v_call: TRBV4-3; cdr3_aa: CASSQVSGLAGQSEQFF; cdr3_nt: TGCGCCAGCAGCCAAGTTTCCGGACTAGCGGGGCAATCTGAGCAGTTCTTC
j_call: TRBJ1-2; d_call: NA; clone_size: NA; v_call: TRBV7-2; cdr3_aa: CASSRRGHNYGYTF; cdr3_nt: TGTGCCAGCAGCCGCAGGGGCCACAACTATGGCTACACCTTC
j_call: TRBJ2-1; d_call: NA; clone_size: NA; v_call: TRBV9; cdr3_aa: CASSVDPLLSGPGGEQFF; cdr3_nt: TGTGCCAGCAGCGTAGATCCCCTCCTCTCGGGGCCAGGGGGGGAGCAGTTCTTC
j_call: TRBJ2-5; d_call: TRBD1; clone_size: NA; v_call: TRBV12-5; cdr3_aa: CASGPRQGQETQYF; cdr3_nt: TGTGCTAGTGGTCCAAGACAGGGACAAGAGACCCAGTACTTC
j_call: TRBJ2-2; d_call: TRBD2; clone_size: few; v_call: TRBV13; cdr3_aa: CASSSPGGPNTGELFF; cdr3_nt: TGTGCCAGCAGCTCCCCGGGGGGACCTAACACCGGGGAGCTGTTTTTT
j_call: TRBJ2-4; d_call: NA; clone_size: few; v_call: TRBV14; cdr3_aa: CASSHPAGKRAKNIQYF; cdr3_nt: TGTGCCAGCAGCCACCCGGCAGGAAAGCGGGCCAAAAACATTCAGTACTTC
j_call: TRBJ2-5; d_call: TRBD2; clone_size: NA; v_call: TRBV4-1; cdr3_aa: CASSQEGTSGSGETQYF; cdr3_nt: TGCGCCAGCAGCCAAGAAGGGACTAGCGGGAGCGGAGAGACCCAGTACTTC
j_call: TRBJ2-5; d_call: NA; clone_size: few; v_call: TRBV7-2; cdr3_aa: CASSSGSQETQYF; cdr3_nt: TGTGCCAGCAGTTCGGGGAGCCAAGAGACCCAGTACTTC
j_call: TRBJ1-1; d_call: NA; clone_size: few; v_call: TRBV29-1; cdr3_aa: CSVVGNTEAFF; cdr3_nt: TGCAGCGTTGTAGGGAACACTGAAGCTTTCTTT